Reported below is one T cell receptor beta chain. This CDR3 has 13 residues. The germline V gene encodes CDR1 SGDLS and CDR2 YYNGEE. V was clipped by 0 bases and J by 0 bases, with 3 bases between them. Clones were sequenced by immunoSEQ multiplex PCR, and TCRdb holds only the in-frame ones, with some missing. The sample consists of roughly 40,000 clones, approximately 85% of them appearing once. The record originates from a study of blood T cell repertoires in COVID-19. Looking at the study overall: PBMCs, B-cell-depleted T cells, or T cells were the source of the cDNA or gDNA that made up the material.

The V call is TRBV9, the J call TRBJ1-1; D gene unclear. Sample: peripheral blood. The sequence came from a human donor in a cohort sampled during active COVID-19. In DNA form, the CDR3 reads TGTGCCAGCAGCGTAGCCTTGAACACTGAAGCTTTCTTT. Encoded protein: CASSVALNTEAFF.